This T cell receptor beta chain was recovered during a study of blood T cell repertoires in COVID-19. There are 16 residues in the CDR3. The V gene's germline CDR1 is SGHTA and CDR2 FQGNSA. Unmatched junction bases numbered 14, after V lost 5 bases and J lost 10 bases. In the original workflow: Amplification from reference gene primers served as the basis for estimated nucleated cell counts. Produced via immunoSEQ multiplex PCR; TCRdb's table is partial and in-frame only. The V and J calls and clone size were taken over from that table, and D and trimming were inferred from the DNA. Of approximately 250,000 clones listed, 88% are singletons. Within 2 weeks of study entry, exposed participants had contacted a PCR-confirmed or clinician-diagnosed COVID-19 case.

Sequenced: PBMCs or T cells enriched from blood (not recorded which). The source is a woman in her thirties or forties who had been exposed to COVID-19. V usage is TRBV7-2 and J usage is TRBJ1-1, with 12 nucleotides matching TRBD1. CDR3 DNA sequence: TGTGCCAGCAGCCTAGACATAGGGACAGGGGGCGCGGGAGCTTTCTTT. Translation: CASSLDIGTGGAGAFF.